The 5 T cell receptor beta chains presented below share a single source sample, sequenced in a study of blood T cell repertoires in COVID-19. The method was immunoSEQ multiplex PCR; TCRdb's version includes in-frame clones alone and lacks a portion of them. Altogether around 72,000 clones are present, roughly 89% being singletons, with the ten largest covering 5% to 6.5%. Material for sequencing was peripheral blood. Receptor source: a woman aged 45-65 years with acute or convalescent COVID-19.

This sequence joins TRBV30 and TRBJ1-6; D not resolved. Trimming took off 2 bases at V and 12 bases at J, with 11 bases between the two ends. The CDR3 extends over 12 amino acids. Germline assignment: CDR1 GTSNPN and CDR2 SVGIG (reference sequence). For the CDR3, the DNA is TGTGCCTGGAGTTGGGAGGAAAAACCCCTCCACTTT. Translated: CAWSWEEKPLHF.

The genes are TRBV28 and TRBJ2-5; the match to TRBD1 covers 10 bases. Germline CDR1 is MDHEN and CDR2 is SYDVKM. The trim removed 5 bases at V and 5 bases at J, leaving 5 bases unmatched. The CDR3 is made up of 14 amino acids. For the CDR3, the DNA is TGTGCCAGCAGTCTACTGGGACAGGGGGAGACCCAGTACTTC. This encodes CASSLLGQGETQYF.

The rearrangement uses TRBV5-8 and TRBJ1-4; unclear D gene. Germline V gene lookup returns CDR1 SGHTS and CDR2 YDEGEE. The CDR3 sequence is 14 residues long. V was shortened by 4 bases and J by 8 bases, with 15 bases between the two germline ends. CDR3 residues: CASSRPENGEKLFF. The CDR3 DNA reads TGTGCCAGCAGCCGCCCGGAGAACGGGGAAAAACTGTTTTTT.

This chain uses TRBV18 with TRBJ2-5; 10 positions agree with TRBD2. CDR1 KGHSH and CDR2 LQKENI come from the germline V gene. This CDR3 is built from 15 residues. The V gene end was trimmed by 3 bases and the J gene end by 5 bases; junction bases not matched to a gene: 6. The CDR3 DNA follows: TGTGCCAGCTCACCTAAGCGGGGGGGCCGTGAGACCCAGTACTTC. Residues: CASSPKRGGRETQYF.

This clone has only a few counts. V usage is TRBV27 and J usage is TRBJ2-5; 10 nucleotides match TRBD2. Germline V CDR1 and CDR2: MNHEY, SMNVEV (reference sequence). The CDR3 spans 16 residues. The junction had 6 bases not matched to a gene; V was cut back by 0 bases and J by 5 bases. CDR3: CASSLSLAGARETQYF. CDR3 nucleotides: TGTGCCAGCAGTTTATCGCTAGCGGGAGCCCGGGAGACCCAGTACTTC.